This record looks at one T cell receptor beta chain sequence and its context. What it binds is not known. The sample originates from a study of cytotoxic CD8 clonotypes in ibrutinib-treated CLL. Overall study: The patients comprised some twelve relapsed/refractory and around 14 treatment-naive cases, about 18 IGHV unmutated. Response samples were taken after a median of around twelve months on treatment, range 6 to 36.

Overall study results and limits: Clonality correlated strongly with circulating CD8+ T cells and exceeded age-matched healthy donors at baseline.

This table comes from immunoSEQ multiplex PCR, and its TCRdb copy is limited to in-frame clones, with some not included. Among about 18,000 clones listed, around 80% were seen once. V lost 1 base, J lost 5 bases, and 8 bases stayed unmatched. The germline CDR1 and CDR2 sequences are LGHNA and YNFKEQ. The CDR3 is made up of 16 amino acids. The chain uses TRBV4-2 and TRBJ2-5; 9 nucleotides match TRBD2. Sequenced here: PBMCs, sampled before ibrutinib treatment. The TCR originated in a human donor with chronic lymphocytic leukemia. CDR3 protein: CASSQGLAGNAETQYF. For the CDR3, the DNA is TGTGCCAGCAGCCAAGGGCTAGCGGGAAACGCGGAGACCCAGTACTTC.